This TCR beta chain was identified during a study of blood T cells in healthy people across ages. Looking at the study overall: Capturing about one barcoded beta molecule per two T cells was achieved by template switching.

A second roughly 6 to 11 cycle PCR used barcoded and J-beta primers. One entry per CDR3 protein, called by TCRdb with MiXCR from the 5' RACE reads. This table has fewer than 1.5 million distinct CDR3 sequences, 42% appearing once. Overall study findings and caveats: Strongly correlated with naive T cell percentage was TCR beta diversity.

About this clonotype itself: The antigen is undetermined.

The CDR3 contains 13 residues. V was shortened by 4 bases and J by 11 bases, with 17 bases between the two germline ends. This clonotype was obtained from a woman younger than 35 in good health. Specimen: blood. The chain combines TRBV12-3 or TRBV12-4 with TRBJ1-1; perhaps TRBD1 as D (5 bases). CDR3 loop: CASSWDGRSEAFF. DNA of the CDR3: TGTGCCAGCAGTTGGGACGGCAGGTCGGAGGCTTTCTTT.